One T cell receptor beta chain is described in this entry. TCRdb's table, derived via immunoSEQ multiplex PCR, lists solely in-frame clones and lacks some. This repertoire shows about 170,000 clones, 82% found once; its top ten account for roughly a tenth. These data originate in a study of blood T cell repertoires in COVID-19. The V gene's germline CDR1 is SQVTM and CDR2 ANQGSEA. V trimming: 1 base; J trimming: 5 bases; junction bases outside the gene matches: 7. The CDR3 is 14 amino acids. The sample taken for sequencing was peripheral blood. The source is a woman older than 75 with active or convalescent COVID-19. The V call is TRBV29-1, the J call TRBJ1-2, with 7 bases aligning to TRBD1. The CDR3 loop reads CSVEGGTAKYGYTF. Written as DNA, the CDR3 is TGCAGCGTTGAAGGGGGGACAGCAAAATATGGCTACACCTTC.